This T cell receptor (beta chain) was observed in a study of glioma-infiltrating T cells. Overall study findings and caveats: Gliomas, especially low-grade, showed above-expected tissue-blood divergence; non-neoplastic patients showed below. Tissue and blood shared very few CDR3 sequences.

Concerning this clonotype itself: The target antigen is unknown.

TCR alpha and beta CDR3 regions were amplified from RNA using iRepertoire nested multiplex PCR. One-step reverse transcription and amplification started from roughly 100-400 ng of tissue mRNA or PBMC total RNA. TCRdb recomputed calls from the multiplex PCR reads with MiXCR, one row per CDR3 protein. The table lists about 140,000 distinct CDR3 sequences, about two fifths of them singletons. The sequence was obtained from a human donor with low-grade glioma or glioblastoma, undergoing nonglioma brain surgery, or in good health (not recorded which). Input material: glioma tissue, nonneoplastic brain tissue, or PBMCs (not recorded which).

The CDR3 loop is CSALRVDEQYF. DNA for the CDR3: TGCAGCGCACTTAGGGTCGACGAGCAGTACTTC. V is TRBV20-1 and J is TRBJ2-7; D call uncertain. This CDR3 contains 11 residues. The germline CDR1 and CDR2 sequences are DFQATT and SNEGSKA (reference sequence).